Described below is a single TCR beta chain sequence and its context. The data are from a study of shared clonotypes between healthy human individuals. The study enrolled healthy HIV-negative adults without recent acute infections or vaccinations as donors. V was clipped by 0 bases and J by 7 bases; unmatched bases: 13. Germline V gives CDR1 SGHNT, CDR2 YYREEE (reference sequence). The CDR3 is made up of 19 amino acids. How the authors handled the data: ImmunoSEQ yielded junction-only sequences lacking quality scores, so filtering differed. Libraries were prepared by immunoSEQ multiplex PCR; TCRdb keeps only in-frame clonotypes and omits some of them. D and trimming were read from the DNA, whereas the V and J calls and clone size are those reported in that table. The sample holds around 2,000,000 clones; roughly 96% are singletons and the top ten take 0.13%.

This TCR was recovered from a man aged 18 to 29 in good health. Sequencing was carried out using naive CD4+ T cells sorted from blood. As for subset: CD45RA+ positively selected. The genes are TRBV5-4 and TRBJ2-1; TRBD2 matches 13 bases. CDR3 nucleotides: TGTGCCAGCAGCTTGGACTGGACGGGGGGACTAGCGGGGTATAATGAGCAGTTCTTC. The encoded protein is CASSLDWTGGLAGYNEQFF.